The 22 T cell receptor beta chains in this list originate from one sample, sequenced in a study of blood T cell repertoires in COVID-19. The repertoire was sequenced with immunoSEQ multiplex PCR; TCRdb's copy has only in-frame clones and lacks some. In the table there are a few hundred thousand clones, around 87% of which are singletons. Sample: peripheral blood. Every receptor here comes from a woman aged 45-59 years with acute or convalescent COVID-19.

V is TRBV13 and J is TRBJ1-2, with a weak D call TRBD1 (5 bases). Germline values: CDR1 PRHDT, CDR2 FYEKMQ (reference sequence). The CDR3 is 14 amino acids. Trimming took off 1 base at V and 4 bases at J, with 10 bases between the two ends. The CDR3 is CASSLEKGPYGYTF. CDR3 bases: TGTGCCAGCAGCTTAGAGAAGGGGCCCTATGGCTACACCTTC.

The J gene is TRBJ1-1, the V gene TRBV7-8; 7 bases line up with TRBD1. V shed 5 bases and J 4 bases; nucleotides not matched to a gene: 4. Germline V gene lookup returns CDR1 SGHVS and CDR2 FQNEAQ. This CDR3 has 13 residues. The CDR3 is CASSQGVRTEAFF. Written as DNA, the CDR3 is TGTGCCAGCAGCCAGGGGGTTCGCACTGAAGCTTTCTTT.

The chain joins TRBV11-2 to TRBJ2-3; possible D gene TRBD1, 6 bases. Trimming took 5 bases from V and 3 from J, leaving 12 bases between them. Germline CDR1 SGHAT, CDR2 FQNNGV. This CDR3 is built from 14 residues. The CDR3 reads CASSPGAATDTQYF. The CDR3, as DNA: TGTGCCAGCAGCCCAGGGGCGGCTACAGATACGCAGTATTTT.

The chain carries TRBV27 and TRBJ2-1, with TRBD2 matching over 8 bases. J gave up 7 bases and V 3 bases, and 5 bases lay outside the gene matches. Germline CDR1 is MNHEY and CDR2 is SMNVEV (reference sequence). CDR3 length: 14 amino acids. CDR3 in DNA: TGTGCCAGCAGTTTCCAGCGGGAGTGGAATGAGCAGTTCTTC. Translated, it gives CASSFQREWNEQFF.

The chain recombines TRBV19 with TRBJ2-1, with D tentatively TRBD2 (6 bases). The V and J ends lost 3 bases and 10 bases respectively, with 16 bases between them. Germline V gives CDR1 LNHDA, CDR2 SQIVND (reference sequence). The CDR3 consists of 14 residues. The CDR3 DNA reads as TGTGCCAGTAGTATGGATAGACCGAGCGGGGAGCAGTTCTTC. Amino acid sequence: CASSMDRPSGEQFF.

The chain couples TRBV5-1 to TRBJ1-5; 7 nucleotides align to TRBD1. The J segment lost 1 base and the V segment lost 4 bases, leaving 5 bases of the junction unmatched. Germline loops: CDR1 SGHRS, CDR2 YFSETQ. The CDR3 loop spans 15 amino acids. CDR3 DNA: TGCGCCAGCAGCACCGGGACAGCGAGCAATCAGCCCCAGCATTTT. This gives the protein CASSTGTASNQPQHF.

This clone was seen only a few times. This rearrangement joins TRBV11-2 to TRBJ2-7; tentatively, D is TRBD2 (5 bases). The V end lost 0 bases, the J end lost 0 bases, and 15 bases lay between the germline ends. The germline CDR1 and CDR2 sequences are SGHAT and FQNNGV. This CDR3 contains 17 residues. The CDR3 DNA follows: TGTGCCAGCAGCTTAGATCTCAGTATAGGGAGCTCCTACGAGCAGTACTTC. Amino acids: CASSLDLSIGSSYEQYF.

J is TRBJ1-1 and V is TRBV27, with 10 bases aligning to TRBD1. The germline gives CDR1 MNHEY, CDR2 SMNVEV (reference sequence). The length of the CDR3 is 17 residues. V shed 5 bases and J 4 bases; nucleotides not matched to a gene: 13. Here the CDR3 reads CASSRTGQGYEPTEAFF. As DNA, the CDR3 is TGTGCCAGCAGTAGAACGGGACAGGGGTATGAGCCCACTGAAGCTTTCTTT.

Only one count was recorded for this clone. V gene TRBV4-1 combines with J gene TRBJ1-4, with 7 nucleotides matching TRBD1. There are 15 residues in the CDR3. V trimming: 4 bases; J trimming: 8 bases; junction bases outside the gene matches: 10. Germline CDR1 is MGHRA and CDR2 is YSYEKL. In DNA, the CDR3 is TGCGCCAGCAGCCTCCGACAGGGTTTGGGCGAAAAACTGTTTTTT. It yields the protein CASSLRQGLGEKLFF.

The rearrangement uses TRBV18 and TRBJ1-1; 8 bases map to TRBD1. Germline CDR1 reads KGHSH; CDR2 reads LQKENI. The CDR3 extends over 14 amino acids. V lost 3 bases and J lost 4; bases outside the gene matches: 4. In nucleotides, the CDR3 is TGTGCCAGCTCACCCACAGGGGGGAGCACTGAAGCTTTCTTT. Translated, it gives CASSPTGGSTEAFF.

The chain carries TRBV28 and TRBJ1-2; no clear D gene. The germline gives CDR1 MDHEN, CDR2 SYDVKM. The germline V and J ends were trimmed by 7 bases and 4 bases, with 13 bases remaining between them. The CDR3 has 13 residues. DNA for the CDR3: TGTGCCAGCACCTCGGCGGGGTCCTATGGCTACACCTTC. It specifies CASTSAGSYGYTF.

J is TRBJ1-1 and V is TRBV7-9; the match to TRBD1 covers 7 bases. Unmatched junction bases numbered 6, after V lost 7 bases and J lost 1 base. Germline CDR1 reads SEHNR; CDR2 reads FQNEAQ (reference sequence). CDR3 length: 14 residues. In DNA, the CDR3 is TGTGCCAGCAACAGGGGCGCCACGAACACTGAAGCTTTCTTT. Translating it yields CASNRGATNTEAFF.

This chain links TRBV7-2 with TRBJ1-5, with D tentatively TRBD1 (5 bases). The V gene lost 4 bases and the J gene lost 4 bases, with 14 bases spanning the gap. The CDR3 loop spans 15 amino acids. Germline V lookup: CDR1 SGHTA, CDR2 FQGNSA. The CDR3 DNA is TGTGCCAGCAGCTCCAGGGTCTTGGCTAATCAGCCCCAGCATTTT. This gives the protein CASSSRVLANQPQHF.

This clone was picked up one time. The chain recombines TRBV5-1 with TRBJ1-2, with a tentative D call TRBD1 (5 bases). CDR1 is SGHRS and CDR2 is YFSETQ in the germline V gene. CDR3 length equals 13 residues. V gave up 3 bases and J gave up 9 bases, with 15 bases separating them. The CDR3 bases are TGCGCCAGCAGCTCATCCGGGACTGAGAGCTACACCTTC. It translates to CASSSSGTESYTF.

The V gene is TRBV5-4, the J gene TRBJ2-1; 7 bases map to TRBD1. The CDR3 spans 12 residues. The J segment lost 12 bases and the V segment lost 2 bases, leaving 5 bases of the junction unmatched. CDR1 and CDR2 from the germline V gene are SGHNT and YYREEE (reference sequence). The CDR3 bases are TGTGCCAGCAGCTTCGGGACAGACACGCAGTTCTTC. It specifies CASSFGTDTQFF.

The sample holds one count of this clone. The chain employs TRBV11-1 and TRBJ1-2; D remains ambiguous. Trimming left V 1 base short and J 8 bases short, with 11 bases between. The CDR3 spans 13 residues. Germline CDR1 SGHAT, CDR2 FQDESV (reference sequence). The DNA of the CDR3 is TGTGCCAGCAGCTTAGGACTCGGGAGGGGCTACACCTTC. Translation: CASSLGLGRGYTF.

The chain couples TRBV11-2 to TRBJ2-7; D call uncertain. This CDR3 contains 13 residues. Trimming removed 1 base at V and 0 bases at J, with 4 bases between. CDR1 and CDR2 (germline): SGHAT, FQNNGV. The CDR3 bases are TGTGCCAGCAGCTTAGGAGACTCCTACGAGCAGTACTTC. Its translation: CASSLGDSYEQYF.

This clone was recorded a few times. The chain has TRBV3-1 (or the pseudogene TRBV3-2) and TRBJ1-2; 9 positions match TRBD1. With V trimmed by 5 bases and J by 1 base, 5 bases remained unmatched. The CDR3 totals 15 residues. CDR1 LGHDT and CDR2 YNNKEL come from the germline V gene (reference sequence). Written as DNA, the CDR3 is TGTGCCAGCAGCGAGACAGGGGGAAGTAACTATGGCTACACCTTC. Translated: CASSETGGSNYGYTF.

The chain couples TRBV5-6 to TRBJ1-2; 9 bases are a match to TRBD1. CDR3 length: 15 amino acids. J was trimmed by 5 bases and V by 0 bases; bases with no gene match: 5. Germline V lookup: CDR1 SGHDT, CDR2 YYEEEE. The chain's CDR3 is CASSLVGQGKYGYTF. CDR3 DNA: TGTGCCAGCAGCTTGGTGGGACAGGGAAAGTATGGCTACACCTTC. Full variable domain (remainder filled in from reference TRBV5-6 and TRBJ1-2): DAGVTQSPTHLIKTRGQQVTLRCSPKSGHDTVSWYQQALGQGPQFIFQYYEEEERQRGNFPDRFSGHQFPNYSSELNVNALLLGDSALYLCASSLVGQGKYGYTFGSGTRLTVV.

CDR3 sequence (DNA): TGTGCCACCCGGACAGGGTACCCTAACTATGGCTACACCTTC. This codes for CATRTGYPNYGYTF. The gene calls are TRBV19 and TRBJ1-2; 8 bases match TRBD1. J gave up 0 bases and V 10 bases, and 7 bases lay outside the gene matches. The CDR3 runs 14 residues. CDR1 and CDR2 from the germline V gene are LNHDA and SQIVND (reference sequence).

This sequence joins TRBV4-1 and TRBJ2-1, with D possibly matching TRBD2 (6 bases). This CDR3 has 14 residues. Trimming removed 1 base at V and 9 bases at J, with 13 bases between. Germline V gene data show CDR1 as MGHRA and CDR2 as YSYEKL. The CDR3 coding sequence is TGCGCCAGCAGCCAAGTTGGAGGGGCTGCTGAGCAGTTCTTC. Its translation is CASSQVGGAAEQFF.

As to this clone: The same CDR3 arises from other DNA sequences in this sample as well. The CDR3 here is CASSLAGGSSYEQYF. DNA for the CDR3: TGTGCCAGCAGCTTAGCCGGCGGGAGCTCCTACGAGCAGTACTTC. This rearrangement joins TRBV7-2 to TRBJ2-7; 7 bases are shared with TRBD2. This CDR3 comprises 15 residues. Per germline, CDR1 SGHTA and CDR2 FQGNSA. J lost 0 bases, V lost 0 bases, and 2 bases had no gene match. Together with reference TRBV7-2 and TRBJ2-7, the CDR3 gives the full variable domain: GAGVSQSPSNKVTEKGKDVELRCDPISGHTALYWYRQSLGQGLEFLIYFQGNSAPDKSGLPSDRFSAERTGGSVSTLTIQRTQQEDSAVYLCASSLAGGSSYEQYFGPGTRLTVT.